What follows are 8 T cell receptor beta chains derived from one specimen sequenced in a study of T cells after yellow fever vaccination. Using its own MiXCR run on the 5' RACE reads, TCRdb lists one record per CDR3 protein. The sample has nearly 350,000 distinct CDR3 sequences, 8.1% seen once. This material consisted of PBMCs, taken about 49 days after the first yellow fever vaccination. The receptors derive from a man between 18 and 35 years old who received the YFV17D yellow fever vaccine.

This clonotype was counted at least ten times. CDR3 DNA: TGTGCCAGCAGCTTAGACACGGGGAACACCATATATTTT. The encoded protein is CASSLDTGNTIYF. This chain joins TRBV7-9 and TRBJ1-3; no reliable D call. The CDR3 has 13 residues. Trimming stripped 1 base from V and 7 bases from J, with 8 bases between. Germline V CDR1 and CDR2: SEHNR, FQNEAQ (reference sequence). Together with reference TRBV7-9 and TRBJ1-3, the CDR3 gives the full variable domain: DTGVSQNPRHKITKRGQNVTFRCDPISEHNRLYWYRQTLGQGPEFLTYFQNEAQLEKSRLLSDRFSAERPKGSFSTLEIQRTEQGDSAMYLCASSLDTGNTIYFGEGSWLTVV.

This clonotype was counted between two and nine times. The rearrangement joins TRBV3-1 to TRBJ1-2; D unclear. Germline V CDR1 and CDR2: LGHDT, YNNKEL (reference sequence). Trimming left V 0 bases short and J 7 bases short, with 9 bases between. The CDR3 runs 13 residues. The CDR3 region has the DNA TGTGCCAGCAGCCAAGATTGGGTCGGTGGCTACACCTTC. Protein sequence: CASSQDWVGGYTF.

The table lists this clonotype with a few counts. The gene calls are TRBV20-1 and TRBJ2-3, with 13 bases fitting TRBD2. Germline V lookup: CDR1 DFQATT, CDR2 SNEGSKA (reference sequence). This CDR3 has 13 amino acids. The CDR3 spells CAGGLAGADTQYF. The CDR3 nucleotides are TGCGCTGGCGGACTAGCGGGGGCAGATACGCAGTATTTT.

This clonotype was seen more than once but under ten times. The CDR3 DNA reads as TGTGCCATCAGGCACAGGGGAGACACTGAAGCTTTCTTT. Amino acids: CAIRHRGDTEAFF. The chain employs TRBV10-3 and TRBJ1-1, with 7 bases fitting TRBD1. The V gene end was trimmed by 6 bases and the J gene end by 3 bases; junction bases not matched to a gene: 4. In germline, CDR1 is ENHRY, CDR2 SYGVKD. The length of the CDR3 is 13 residues.

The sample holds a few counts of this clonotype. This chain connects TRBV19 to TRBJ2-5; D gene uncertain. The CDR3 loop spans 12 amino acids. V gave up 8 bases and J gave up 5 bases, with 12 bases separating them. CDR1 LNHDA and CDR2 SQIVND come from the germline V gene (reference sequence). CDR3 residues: CASFKRAETQYF. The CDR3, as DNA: TGTGCCAGTTTTAAGAGAGCCGAGACCCAGTACTTC.

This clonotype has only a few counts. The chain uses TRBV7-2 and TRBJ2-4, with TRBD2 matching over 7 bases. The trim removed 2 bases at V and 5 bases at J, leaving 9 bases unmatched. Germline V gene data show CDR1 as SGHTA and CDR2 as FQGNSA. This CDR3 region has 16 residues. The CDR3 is CASSLKGGGGENIQYF. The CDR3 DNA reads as TGTGCCAGCAGCTTAAAGGGTGGCGGGGGAGAAAACATTCAGTACTTC. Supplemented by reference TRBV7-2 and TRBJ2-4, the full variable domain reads GAGVSQSPSNKVTEKGKDVELRCDPISGHTALYWYRQSLGQGLEFLIYFQGNSAPDKSGLPSDRFSAERTGGSVSTLTIQRTQQEDSAVYLCASSLKGGGGENIQYFGAGTRLSVL.

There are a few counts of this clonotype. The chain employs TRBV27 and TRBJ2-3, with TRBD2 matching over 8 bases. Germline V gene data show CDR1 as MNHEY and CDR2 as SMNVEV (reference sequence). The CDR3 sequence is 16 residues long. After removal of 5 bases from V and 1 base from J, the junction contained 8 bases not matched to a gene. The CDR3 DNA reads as TGTGCCAGCAGTCTACTCCAAGCGGGGGGCACAGATACGCAGTATTTT. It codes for CASSLLQAGGTDTQYF.

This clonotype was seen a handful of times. Here the CDR3 DNA reads TGTGCCAGCGGACAGGGGGCCTACGAGCAGTACGTC. Its protein is CASGQGAYEQYV. The J gene is TRBJ2-7, the V gene TRBV28; 10 bases are shared with TRBD1. Germline V gene lookup returns CDR1 MDHEN and CDR2 SYDVKM. This CDR3 is 12 amino acids long. The junction had 0 bases not matched to a gene; V was cut back by 8 bases and J by 2 bases.